These T cell receptor beta chains were read from a single sample in a study of CD8 T cells in Susac syndrome. TCRdb itself ran the immunoSEQ multiplex PCR reads through MiXCR, one entry per CDR3 protein. The table records under 200,000 distinct CDR3 sequences, around 94% of them present only once. Specimen: CD4+ T cells from PBMCs. Receptor source: a human donor with Susac syndrome. The CDR3 runs from the conserved cysteine through the conserved F or W. D genes are given only for firm matches. The size entry is marked missing in some rows and otherwise reads once, few, many or a size class.

J gene: TRBJ1-2
clone size: NA
D gene: TRBD1
V gene: TRBV29-1
CDR3 DNA: TGCAGCGCACAGGGGGGCGACTATGGCTACACCTTC
CDR3 protein: CSAQGGDYGYTF

J gene: TRBJ1-3
clone size: NA
D gene: NA
V gene: TRBV14
CDR3 DNA: TGTGCCAGCAGCCCCCTCGGGGACTCTGGAAACACCATATATTTT
CDR3 protein: CASSPLGDSGNTIYF

J gene: TRBJ1-5
clone size: NA
D gene: TRBD1
V gene: TRBV6-5
CDR3 DNA: TGTGCCAGCAGTCCGGGACAGGGGATTCAGCCCCAGCATTTT
CDR3 protein: CASSPGQGIQPQHF

J gene: TRBJ2-1
clone size: NA
D gene: NA
V gene: TRBV10-1
CDR3 DNA: TGCGCCAGCAGTTCCACAGGCCTGTACAATGAGCAGTTCTTC
CDR3 protein: CASSSTGLYNEQFF

J gene: TRBJ2-3
clone size: NA
D gene: NA
V gene: TRBV24-1
CDR3 DNA: TGTGCCACCAGTGATCATAGCAGGGGGGCAGATACGCAGTATTTT
CDR3 protein: CATSDHSRGADTQYF

J gene: TRBJ2-1
clone size: NA
D gene: NA
V gene: TRBV10-2
CDR3 DNA: TGCGCCAGCAGTCAGCACAGAAGCGAGCAGTTCTTC
CDR3 protein: CASSQHRSEQFF

J gene: TRBJ1-2
clone size: NA
D gene: NA
V gene: TRBV5-1
CDR3 DNA: TGCGCCAGCAGTGGGGCAGGGCTGAGTGGCTACACCTTC
CDR3 protein: CASSGAGLSGYTF

J gene: TRBJ2-7
clone size: NA
D gene: NA
V gene: TRBV29-1
CDR3 DNA: TGCAGCGCCTTCCAGGGTCTCTACGAGCAGTACTTC
CDR3 protein: CSAFQGLYEQYF

J gene: TRBJ1-1
clone size: NA
D gene: NA
V gene: TRBV7-9
CDR3 DNA: TGTGCCAGCAGCACAGGGTTCTCTGAAGCTTTCTTT
CDR3 protein: CASSTGFSEAFF

J gene: TRBJ2-1
clone size: NA
D gene: NA
V gene: TRBV11-2
CDR3 DNA: TGTGCCAGCAGCTTTGTGGACAACCCCTACAATGAGCAGTTCTTC
CDR3 protein: CASSFVDNPYNEQFF

J gene: TRBJ2-7
clone size: NA
D gene: NA
V gene: TRBV5-1
CDR3 DNA: TGCGCCAGCAGCACAGGAGCCTACGAGCAGTACTTC
CDR3 protein: CASSTGAYEQYF

J gene: TRBJ2-5
clone size: NA
D gene: TRBD2
V gene: TRBV20-1
CDR3 DNA: TGCAGTGCTAGACCTTTTAGGACTAGCGGGGGAGAGACCCAGTACTTC
CDR3 protein: CSARPFRTSGGETQYF

J gene: TRBJ1-1
clone size: NA
D gene: TRBD1
V gene: TRBV20-1
CDR3 DNA: TGCAGTGCTAGAGACAGGGGGAGGGGCACTGAAGCTTTCTTT
CDR3 protein: CSARDRGRGTEAFF

J gene: TRBJ2-3
clone size: NA
D gene: TRBD2
V gene: TRBV3-1
CDR3 DNA: TGTGCCAGCAGCCAAGATACGGGGGGGAGCACAGATACGCAGTATTTT
CDR3 protein: CASSQDTGGSTDTQYF

J gene: TRBJ1-4
clone size: NA
D gene: NA
V gene: TRBV12-3/TRBV12-4
CDR3 DNA: TGTGCCAGCAGTGCCGTCGGGGGGGTGGAACTGTTTTTT
CDR3 protein: CASSAVGGVELFF

J gene: TRBJ1-6
clone size: NA
D gene: NA
V gene: TRBV19
CDR3 DNA: TGTGCCAGTAGTAATCCGGGGTCACCCCTCCACTTT
CDR3 protein: CASSNPGSPLHF

J gene: TRBJ1-4
clone size: NA
D gene: TRBD1
V gene: TRBV29-1
CDR3 DNA: TGCAGCGTAGGAGGGGGCCTTAATGAAAAACTGTTTTTT
CDR3 protein: CSVGGGLNEKLFF

J gene: TRBJ1-2
clone size: NA
D gene: NA
V gene: TRBV30
CDR3 DNA: TGTGCCTGGAGTGTAGAACCAGGGTACGGCTACACCTTC
CDR3 protein: CAWSVEPGYGYTF

J gene: TRBJ2-1
clone size: once
D gene: NA
V gene: TRBV15
CDR3 DNA: TGTGCCACCAGCATAGCCGACGAGCAGTTCTTC
CDR3 protein: CATSIADEQFF